This TCR beta chain was documented in a study of blood T cell repertoires in COVID-19. Study in general: T cells, B-cell-depleted T cells, or PBMCs provided the cDNA or gDNA that served as material.

Per germline, CDR1 SNHLY and CDR2 FYNNEI. This CDR3 has 15 amino acids. Trimming took off 4 bases at V and 0 bases at J, with 7 bases between the two ends. Original processing notes: Reference gene primers were amplified, and this amplification served to estimate nucleated cell counts. Repertoires were generated with immunoSEQ multiplex PCR, while TCRdb's copy carries only in-frame clones and drops some. Clone size and the V and J calls come from that table; the DNA yielded D and trimming. This table has a few hundred thousand clones, approximately 83% appearing once. Living in about 25 US areas, the participants were between about 18 and 95 years of age.

The sequenced sample was PBMCs or T cells enriched from blood (not recorded which). The gene calls are TRBV2 and TRBJ2-6; no reliable D call. This TCR was recovered from a woman aged 45-60 years who had recovered from COVID-19. The DNA of the CDR3 is TGTGCCAGCAGTGGTTTCGGCTCTGGGGCCAACGTCCTGACTTTC. This translates into CASSGFGSGANVLTF. The whole variable domain, remainder taken from reference TRBV2 and TRBJ2-6, is EPEVTQTPSHQVTQMGQEVILRCVPISNHLYFYWYRQILGQKVEFLVSFYNNEISEKSEIFDDQFSVERPDGSNFTLKIRSTKLEDSAMYFCASSGFGSGANVLTFGAGSRLTVL.